This TCR beta chain appears in the sequencing data of a study of blood T cell repertoires in COVID-19. Study as a whole: The cDNA or gDNA used as material had been derived from T cells, B-cell-depleted T cells, or PBMCs.

Assay: immunoSEQ multiplex PCR; the TCRdb copy retains only in-frame clones and omits some. The sample includes about 100,000 clones, 80% of them seen just once. The sequencing sample was made of peripheral blood. This TCR was sampled from a man between 65 and 79 years old with active or convalescent COVID-19.

Written as DNA, the CDR3 is TGTGCCAGCAGTGAAATCGGGAACACCGGGGAGCTGTTTTTT. Amino acid sequence: CASSEIGNTGELFF. The chain couples TRBV2 to TRBJ2-2; no definite D call. V gave up 2 bases and J gave up 1 base, with 5 bases separating them. CDR3 length: 14 residues. Germline CDR1 SNHLY, CDR2 FYNNEI.